Following are 2 T cell receptor beta chains from one sample sequenced in a study of tumor-infiltrating lymphocytes in primary liver carcinoma. It was from about 19-30 mg of unsorted bulk tissue that RNA and DNA were co-extracted. The researchers produced TCR beta cDNA from around 500 ng total RNA with a constant-region primer. For TCR beta, libraries were produced by three nested multiplex PCR rounds using slightly modified ARM-PCR. The first two PCR rounds used TRBV1-TRBV30 forward primers with a C-beta reverse primer, 9 to 11 cycles each. Using its own MiXCR run on the multiplex PCR reads, TCRdb lists one record per CDR3 protein. Of approximately 92,000 distinct CDR3 sequences in the sample, roughly 70% were seen once. The specimen was tumor-adjacent normal liver tissue. Every receptor here comes from a man in his forties with primary liver carcinoma and hepatitis B virus infection.

V is TRBV30 and J is TRBJ1-2, with D hard to call. CDR3 size: 11 residues. Germline CDR1 GTSNPN, CDR2 SVGIG (reference sequence). Trimming took 8 bases from V and 8 from J, leaving 15 bases between them. The CDR3 here is CARTRPGGYTF. The CDR3 coding sequence is TGTGCCCGGACCCGCCCGGGCGGCTACACCTTC.

This clonotype was counted many times. This sequence joins TRBV29-1 and TRBJ2-1; 13 nucleotides match TRBD2. The CDR3 has 16 amino acids. Germline CDR1 reads SQVTM; CDR2 reads ANQGSEA. Trimming took 3 bases from V and 5 from J; bases not matched to a gene: 7. Here the CDR3 reads CSVETSGLAGNNEQFF. In DNA form, the CDR3 reads TGCAGCGTTGAGACTTCGGGACTAGCGGGAAACAATGAGCAGTTCTTC.